These T cell receptor beta chains were read from a single sample in a study of T cells in narcolepsy. Only in-frame clones appear in the TCRdb table, and some are missing; sequencing was by immunoSEQ multiplex PCR. Of 36,000 or so clones listed, about nine tenths are singletons. Sequencing was performed on CD45RA- memory CD4+ T cells from PBMCs. The receptor set was obtained from a human donor with narcolepsy. CDR3s include the opening cysteine and the closing phenylalanine or tryptophan. A D gene is named only where the DNA matches it firmly. Expanded clones are given a class, and other clones once, few, many or no size at all.

j_gene | abundance | v_gene | d_gene | CDR3nt | CDR3aa
TRBJ1-3 | - | TRBV9 | - | TGTGCCAGCAGCGTCCGGGGTAGGGATAACTCTGGAAACACCATATATTTT | CASSVRGRDNSGNTIYF
TRBJ1-3 | - | TRBV28 | - | TGTGCCAGCAGTCGACAGAGCGGTGGAAACACCATATATTTT | CASSRQSGGNTIYF
TRBJ2-7 | - | TRBV21-1 | - | TGTGCCAGCAGCAAAAGGGTGGGTTGGGAGCAGTACTTC | CASSKRVGWEQYF
TRBJ2-3 | - | TRBV28 | TRBD2 | TGTGCCAGCAGTTCCCCCCTTGGACTAGCGGATACAGATACGCAGTATTTT | CASSSPLGLADTDTQYF
TRBJ2-5 | - | TRBV5-6 | - | TGTGCCAGCAGCTTGGAGGCAGGCCAAGAGACCCAGTACTTC | CASSLEAGQETQYF
TRBJ2-7 | - | TRBV9 | TRBD2 | TGTGCCAGCAGCAGACAACCCGGGACTAGCGCCTCCGAGCAGTACTTC | CASSRQPGTSASEQYF
TRBJ2-3 | - | TRBV9 | - | TGTGCCAGCAACACACAGAGCACAGATACGCAGTATTTT | CASNTQSTDTQYF
TRBJ2-1 | few | TRBV5-1 | - | TGCGCCAGCAGGAGAGACTCCTACAATGAGCAGTTCTTC | CASRRDSYNEQFF
TRBJ1-5 | - | TRBV6-5 | - | TGTGCCAGCAGCCTTGGGGTAAGCAATCAGCCCCAGCATTTT | CASSLGVSNQPQHF
TRBJ2-1 | once | TRBV9 | TRBD2 | TGTGCCAGCAGCGTAGAACGGACTAGCAGTGAGCAGTTCTTC | CASSVERTSSEQFF
TRBJ1-6 | - | TRBV28 | - | TGTGCCAGCAGTTTACAGGCCCATAATTCACCCCTCCACTTT | CASSLQAHNSPLHF
TRBJ1-2 | - | TRBV18 | TRBD1 | TGTGCCAGCTCACCTACAGGGGACGGCTACACCTTC | CASSPTGDGYTF
TRBJ2-2 | few | TRBV6-1 | TRBD1 | TGTGCCAGCAACAAGGACAGGCTCACCGGGGAGCTGTTTTTT | CASNKDRLTGELFF
TRBJ2-1 | - | TRBV5-1 | - | TGCGCCAGCAGCTCTCAGGGGTGGGAGAATGAGCAGTTCTTC | CASSSQGWENEQFF
TRBJ1-2 | - | TRBV7-3 | TRBD1 | TGTGCCAGCAGCCTAGGACAGGCCCGGGGCTACACCTTC | CASSLGQARGYTF
TRBJ2-2 | - | TRBV7-8 | - | TGTGCCAGCAGCTTGACCCCGGATAGCGGAGGCACCGGGGAGCTGTTTTTT | CASSLTPDSGGTGELFF
TRBJ2-7 | - | TRBV7-2 | - | TGTGCCAGCAGCTTCCGTTCCGGGTCTAGCTCCTACGAGCAGTACTTC | CASSFRSGSSSYEQYF
TRBJ2-1 | - | TRBV5-7 | - | TGTGCCAGCAGCGGGAGACTTAGCTCCTACAATGAGCAGTTCTTC | CASSGRLSSYNEQFF
TRBJ2-3 | - | TRBV19 | - | TGTGCCAGTAGTAACAAAAGGGCAGATACGCAGTATTTT | CASSNKRADTQYF
TRBJ2-5 | - | TRBV5-1 | TRBD1 | TGCGCCAGCAGCTTGGCCGGGACAGGGGTTGAGACCCAGTACTTC | CASSLAGTGVETQYF
TRBJ2-1 | - | TRBV7-2 | TRBD2 | TGTGCCAGCAGCTCACGGAGCGGGAGTTTCAATGAGCAGTTCTTC | CASSSRSGSFNEQFF
TRBJ1-2 | - | TRBV19 | - | TGTGCCAGTAGTATAGATTTCCCTAGGGCCCTGGTCGCATCCTCAGATGGCTACACCTTC | CASSIDFPRALVASSDGYTF
TRBJ2-7 | - | TRBV5-1 | - | TGCGCCAGCAGCTTGGGCGAGATGGGGCAGTACTTC | CASSLGEMGQYF
TRBJ2-7 | - | TRBV11-2 | - | TGTGCCAGCAGCTTAGAGGCCGCGGGATCCTACGAGCAGTACTTC | CASSLEAAGSYEQYF
TRBJ2-3 | - | TRBV7-2 | TRBD2 | TGTGCCAGCAGCTTAGAGGGAAGAAGGGGCGGGGGAGCAGATACGCAGTATTTT | CASSLEGRRGGGADTQYF
TRBJ2-2 | - | TRBV18 | TRBD1 | TGTGCCAGCTCCCGGGACAGGAGAACAAGCGGGGAGCTGTTTTTT | CASSRDRRTSGELFF
TRBJ2-2 | once | TRBV7-3 | TRBD1 | TGTGCCAGCAGCTCAAAGGGACAGGGGGGTACCGGGGAGCTGTTTTTT | CASSSKGQGGTGELFF
TRBJ1-6 | - | TRBV7-2 | - | TGTGCCGGCGGACCAGGGCTTAATTCACCCCTCCACTTT | CAGGPGLNSPLHF
TRBJ2-1 | once | TRBV5-1 | - | TGCGCCAGCGGGCTCAGCGGGACACACAATGAGCAGTTCTTC | CASGLSGTHNEQFF
TRBJ2-3 | - | TRBV5-1 | TRBD1 | TGCGCCAGCAGCTTGAAGGGACAGGGGGCAGATACGCAGTATTTT | CASSLKGQGADTQYF
TRBJ1-4 | few | TRBV7-2 | - | TGTGCCAGCAGCTTAGCAAGTGGAGTCGGGGGCGGAGAAAAACTGTTTTTT | CASSLASGVGGGEKLFF
TRBJ1-6 | once | TRBV11-1 | - | TGTGCCAGCAGCTTAGAGGGCAGGGCGGAATCACCCCTCCACTTT | CASSLEGRAESPLHF
TRBJ1-1 | - | TRBV30 | - | TGTGCCTGGAAGGGGTTCGCGAACACTGAAGCTTTCTTT | CAWKGFANTEAFF
TRBJ2-1 | - | TRBV2 | - | TGTGCCAGCAGTGAAAGAGTAGTCACCCGATACAATGAGCAGTTCTTC | CASSERVVTRYNEQFF
TRBJ2-3 | - | TRBV12-5 | TRBD2 | TGTGCTAGTGGTTTGGCACTAGCGGGGGGAAGCACAGATACGCAGTATTTT | CASGLALAGGSTDTQYF
TRBJ1-3 | few | TRBV7-2 | - | TGTGCCAGCAGCTTAGGTCCAACGCAGGGAAACACCATATATTTT | CASSLGPTQGNTIYF
TRBJ2-1 | - | TRBV5-8 | TRBD1 | TGTGCCAGCAGGGGACAGCGCTCCTACAATGAGCAGTTCTTC | CASRGQRSYNEQFF
TRBJ2-7 | - | TRBV15 | TRBD1 | TGTGCCACCAGCAGACTACCGGGACAGGGCTACGAGCAGTACTTC | CATSRLPGQGYEQYF
TRBJ2-7 | - | TRBV11-2 | - | TGTGCCAGCAGCTTTCCACTGGGACGCTCCTACGAGCAGTACTTC | CASSFPLGRSYEQYF
TRBJ2-7 | - | TRBV28 | TRBD2 | TGTGCCAGCAGCTCGTCTTTAGCGGGGGGTCACGAGCAGTACTTC | CASSSSLAGGHEQYF
TRBJ2-1 | - | TRBV7-2 | - | TGTGCCAGCACCCAGAGCTCCTACAATGAGCAGTTCTTC | CASTQSSYNEQFF
TRBJ2-1 | - | TRBV15 | - | TGTGCCACCAGCAGAGTTGCCGGGCGCAATGAGCAGTTCTTC | CATSRVAGRNEQFF
TRBJ1-2 | - | TRBV7-9 | - | TGTGCCAGCAGCTTCGATAACTATGGCTACACCTTC | CASSFDNYGYTF
TRBJ2-3 | - | TRBV4-3 | TRBD2 | TGCGCCAGCAGCCTCCTTGGCGGGGGGGCCCCAGATACGCAGTATTTT | CASSLLGGGAPDTQYF
TRBJ1-6 | - | TRBV19 | - | TGTGCCAGTAGTGTAGGTTGGCAGGCAACCCTCCACTTT | CASSVGWQATLHF
TRBJ2-7 | - | TRBV29-1 | TRBD2 | TGCAGCGTGTGGGAGGGCAGCTCCTACGAGCAGTACTTC | CSVWEGSSYEQYF
TRBJ2-3 | - | TRBV6-1 | - | TGTGCCAGCAGTAAAAGAGATACGCAGTATTTT | CASSKRDTQYF
TRBJ1-2 | - | TRBV19 | - | TGTGCCAGTACCATGGACGGGGATGGCTACACCTTC | CASTMDGDGYTF
TRBJ1-5 | - | TRBV7-6 | TRBD1 | TGTGCCAGCAGCCCCCAAGCAGGGGGGAATCAGCCCCAGCATTTT | CASSPQAGGNQPQHF
TRBJ2-3 | - | TRBV18 | TRBD2 | TGTGCCAGCTCATCTAGCGGGGGGGCAGATACGCAGTATTTT | CASSSSGGADTQYF
TRBJ1-1 | - | TRBV21-1 | - | TGTGCCAGCAGCAATGGAAGCCGGGGGTCCGAAGCTTTCTTT | CASSNGSRGSEAFF
TRBJ2-2 | - | TRBV6-6 | - | TGTGCCAGCAGCCCTTACAGGGTCCGAAACACCGGGGAGCTGTTTTTT | CASSPYRVRNTGELFF
TRBJ2-3 | - | TRBV5-1 | - | TGCGCCAGCAGCTTATCCGGGACCGCCCGTTACGGCACAGATACGCAGTATTTT | CASSLSGTARYGTDTQYF
TRBJ2-6 | few | TRBV7-2 | - | TGTGCCAGCAGCTTTAGTGATGGGGCCAACGTCCTGACTTTC | CASSFSDGANVLTF
TRBJ1-1 | once | TRBV11-1 | TRBD1 | TGTGCCAGCAGGTTCGGACAGGGGAACACTGAAGCTTTCTTT | CASRFGQGNTEAFF
TRBJ2-7 | - | TRBV9 | - | TGTGCCAGCAGCGACCCGAGCTCCTACGAGCAGTACTTC | CASSDPSSYEQYF
TRBJ1-4 | - | TRBV7-8 | - | TGTGCCAGCAGCTTAGAGGGTTGGTTTAATGAAAAACTGTTTTTT | CASSLEGWFNEKLFF
TRBJ1-2 | - | TRBV4-3 | TRBD1 | TGCGCCAGCACGGATGGACAGGGCGACTATGGCTACACCTTC | CASTDGQGDYGYTF
TRBJ2-3 | - | TRBV11-3 | TRBD2 | TGTGCCAGCAGCTTAGATCGCGCAGCGGGGGCCGCTAGCACAGATACGCAGTATTTT | CASSLDRAAGAASTDTQYF
TRBJ2-5 | - | TRBV11-1 | - | TGTGCCAGCAGCCCTGGGGGGGCAGCCCAAGAGACCCAGTACTTC | CASSPGGAAQETQYF